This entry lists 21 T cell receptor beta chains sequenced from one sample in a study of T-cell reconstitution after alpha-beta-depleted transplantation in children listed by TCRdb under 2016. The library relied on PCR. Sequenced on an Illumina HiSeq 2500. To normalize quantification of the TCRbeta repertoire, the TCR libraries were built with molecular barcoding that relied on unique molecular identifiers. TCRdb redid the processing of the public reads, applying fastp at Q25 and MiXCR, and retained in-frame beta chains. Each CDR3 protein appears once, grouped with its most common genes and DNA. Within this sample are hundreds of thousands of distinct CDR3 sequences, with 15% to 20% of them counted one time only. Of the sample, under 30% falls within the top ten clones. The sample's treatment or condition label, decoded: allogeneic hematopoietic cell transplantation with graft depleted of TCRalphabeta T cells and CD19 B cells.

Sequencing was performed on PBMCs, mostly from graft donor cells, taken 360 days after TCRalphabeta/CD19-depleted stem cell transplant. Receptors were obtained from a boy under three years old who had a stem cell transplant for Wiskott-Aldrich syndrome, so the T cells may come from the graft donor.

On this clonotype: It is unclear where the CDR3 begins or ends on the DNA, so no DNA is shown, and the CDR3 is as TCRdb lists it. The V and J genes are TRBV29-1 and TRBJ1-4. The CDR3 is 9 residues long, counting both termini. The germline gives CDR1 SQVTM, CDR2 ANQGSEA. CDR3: CSARKNCFF.

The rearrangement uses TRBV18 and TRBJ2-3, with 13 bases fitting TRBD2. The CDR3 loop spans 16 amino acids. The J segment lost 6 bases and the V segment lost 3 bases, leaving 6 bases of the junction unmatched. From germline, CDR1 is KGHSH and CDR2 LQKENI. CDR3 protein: CASSPTSGGASDTQYF. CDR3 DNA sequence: TGTGCCAGCTCACCCACTAGCGGGGGGGCGTCGGATACGCAGTATTTT.

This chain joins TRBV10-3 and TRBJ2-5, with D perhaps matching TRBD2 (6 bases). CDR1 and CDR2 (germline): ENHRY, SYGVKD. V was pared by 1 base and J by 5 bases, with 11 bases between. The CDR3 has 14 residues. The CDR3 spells CAISEWASGETQYF. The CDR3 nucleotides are TGTGCCATCAGTGAGTGGGCGAGCGGGGAGACCCAGTACTTC.

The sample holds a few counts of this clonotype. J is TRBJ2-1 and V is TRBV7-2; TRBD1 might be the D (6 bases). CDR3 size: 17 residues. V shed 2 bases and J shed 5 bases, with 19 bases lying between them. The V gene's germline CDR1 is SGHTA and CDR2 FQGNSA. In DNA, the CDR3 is TGTGCCAGCAGCTTACGAATAAAGGTACCAGGGGACAATGAGCAGTTCTTC. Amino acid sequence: CASSLRIKVPGDNEQFF.

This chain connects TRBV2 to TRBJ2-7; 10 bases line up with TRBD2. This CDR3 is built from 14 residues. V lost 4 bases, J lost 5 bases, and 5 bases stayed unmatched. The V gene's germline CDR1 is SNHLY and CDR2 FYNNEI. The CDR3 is CASSGSSGSHEQYF. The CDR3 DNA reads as TGTGCCAGCAGTGGGTCTAGCGGGAGCCACGAGCAGTACTTC.

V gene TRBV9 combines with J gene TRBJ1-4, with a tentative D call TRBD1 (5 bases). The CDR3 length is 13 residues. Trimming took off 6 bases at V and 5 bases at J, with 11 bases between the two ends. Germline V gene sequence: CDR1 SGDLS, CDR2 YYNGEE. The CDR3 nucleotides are TGTGCCAGCAACCGGGACGGCAATGAAAAACTGTTTTTT. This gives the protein CASNRDGNEKLFF.

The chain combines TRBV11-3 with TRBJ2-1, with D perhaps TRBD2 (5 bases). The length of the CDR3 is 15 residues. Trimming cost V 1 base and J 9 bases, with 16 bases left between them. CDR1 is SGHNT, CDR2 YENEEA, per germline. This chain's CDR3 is CASSLGENMGSEQFF. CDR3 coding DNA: TGTGCCAGCAGCTTAGGGGAGAACATGGGAAGTGAGCAGTTCTTC.

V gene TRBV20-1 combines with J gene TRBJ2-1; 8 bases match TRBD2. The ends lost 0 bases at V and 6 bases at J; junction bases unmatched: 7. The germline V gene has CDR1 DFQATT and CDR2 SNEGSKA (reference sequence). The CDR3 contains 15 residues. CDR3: CSARDRRGGSNEQFF. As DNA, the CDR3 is TGCAGTGCTAGAGATCGACGGGGGGGCAGCAATGAGCAGTTCTTC.

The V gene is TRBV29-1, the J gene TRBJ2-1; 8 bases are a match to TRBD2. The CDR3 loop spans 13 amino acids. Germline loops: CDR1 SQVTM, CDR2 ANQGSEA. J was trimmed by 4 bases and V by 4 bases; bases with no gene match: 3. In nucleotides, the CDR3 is TGCAGCGTTGGGGGCGGGGGGTACAATGAGCAGTTCTTC. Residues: CSVGGGGYNEQFF.

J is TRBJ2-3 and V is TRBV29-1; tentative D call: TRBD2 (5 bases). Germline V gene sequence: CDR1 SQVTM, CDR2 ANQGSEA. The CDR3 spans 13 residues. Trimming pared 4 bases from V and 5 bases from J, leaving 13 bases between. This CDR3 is CSVGTWGEDTQYF. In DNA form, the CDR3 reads TGCAGCGTTGGGACTTGGGGTGAAGATACGCAGTATTTT.

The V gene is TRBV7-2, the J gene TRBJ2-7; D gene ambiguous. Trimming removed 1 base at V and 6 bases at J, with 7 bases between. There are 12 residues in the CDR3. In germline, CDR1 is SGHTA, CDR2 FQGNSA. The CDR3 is CASSLVRVEQYF. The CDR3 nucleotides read TGTGCCAGCAGCTTAGTCCGGGTCGAGCAGTACTTC.

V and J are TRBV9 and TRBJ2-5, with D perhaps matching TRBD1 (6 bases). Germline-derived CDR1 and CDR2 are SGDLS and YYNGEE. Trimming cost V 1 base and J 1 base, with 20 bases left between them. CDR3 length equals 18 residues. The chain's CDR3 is CASSVTLGQCHSQETQYF. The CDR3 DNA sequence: TGTGCCAGCAGCGTAACCCTCGGACAGTGCCATTCCCAAGAGACCCAGTACTTC.

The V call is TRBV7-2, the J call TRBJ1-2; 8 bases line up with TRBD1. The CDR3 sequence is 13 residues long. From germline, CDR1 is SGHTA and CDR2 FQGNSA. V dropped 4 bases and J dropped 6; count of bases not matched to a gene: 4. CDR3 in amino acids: CASSSDRVNGYTF. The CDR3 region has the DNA TGTGCCAGCAGCTCGGACAGGGTGAATGGCTACACCTTC.

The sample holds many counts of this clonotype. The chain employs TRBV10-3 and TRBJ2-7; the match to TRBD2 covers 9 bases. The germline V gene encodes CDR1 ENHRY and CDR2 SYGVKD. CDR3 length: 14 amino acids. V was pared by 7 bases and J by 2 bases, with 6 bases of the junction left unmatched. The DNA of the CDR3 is TGTGCCATCAAAAAGGCGGGGGGGCCCTACGAGCAGTACTTC. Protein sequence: CAIKKAGGPYEQYF.

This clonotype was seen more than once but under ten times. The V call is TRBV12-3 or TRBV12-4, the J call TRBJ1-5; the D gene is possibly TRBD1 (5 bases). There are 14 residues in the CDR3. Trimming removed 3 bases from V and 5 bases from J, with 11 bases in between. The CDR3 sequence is CASSFWGTYQPQHF. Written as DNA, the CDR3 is TGTGCCAGCAGTTTCTGGGGGACCTATCAGCCCCAGCATTTT.

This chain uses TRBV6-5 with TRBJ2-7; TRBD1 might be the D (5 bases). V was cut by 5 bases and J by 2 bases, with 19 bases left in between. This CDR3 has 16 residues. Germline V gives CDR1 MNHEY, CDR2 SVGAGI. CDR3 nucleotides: TGTGCCAGCAGTAACCGACTCGACAGATTCACCTACGAGCAGTACTTC. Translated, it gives CASSNRLDRFTYEQYF.

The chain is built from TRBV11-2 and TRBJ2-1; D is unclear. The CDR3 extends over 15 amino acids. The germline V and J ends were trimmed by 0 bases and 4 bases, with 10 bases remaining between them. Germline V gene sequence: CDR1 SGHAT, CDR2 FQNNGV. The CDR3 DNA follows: TGTGCCAGCAGCTTAGAACCAGGTATATACAATGAGCAGTTCTTC. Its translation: CASSLEPGIYNEQFF. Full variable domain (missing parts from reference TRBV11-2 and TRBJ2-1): EAGVAQSPRYKIIEKRQSVAFWCNPISGHATLYWYQQILGQGPKLLIQFQNNGVVDDSQLPKDRFSAERLKGVDSTLKIQPAKLEDSAVYLCASSLEPGIYNEQFFGPGTRLTVL.

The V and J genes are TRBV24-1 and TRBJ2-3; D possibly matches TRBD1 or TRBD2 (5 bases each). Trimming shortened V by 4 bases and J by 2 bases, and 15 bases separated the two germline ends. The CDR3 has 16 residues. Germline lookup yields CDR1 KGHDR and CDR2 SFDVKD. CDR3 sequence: CATSDPTGPDTDTQYF. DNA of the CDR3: TGTGCCACCAGTGACCCGACGGGGCCGGACACAGATACGCAGTATTTT.

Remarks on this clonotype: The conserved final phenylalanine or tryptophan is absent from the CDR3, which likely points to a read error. In DNA, the CDR3 is TGTGCCAGCAGCTCATGGGCTAGCGAGGCGCAGTATTAT. Its translation: CASSSWASEAQYY. The V and J genes are TRBV11-2 and TRBJ2-3; D is possibly TRBD2 (6 bases). This CDR3 region has 13 residues. Germline lookup yields CDR1 SGHAT and CDR2 FQNNGV. V shed 4 bases and J shed 10 bases, with 15 bases lying between them.

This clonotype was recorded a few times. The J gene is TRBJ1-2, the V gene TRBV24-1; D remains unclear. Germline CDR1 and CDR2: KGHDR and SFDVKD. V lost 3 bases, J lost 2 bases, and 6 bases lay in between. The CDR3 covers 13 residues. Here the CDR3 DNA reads TGTGCCACCAGTGATCATCAGAACTATGGCTACACCTTC. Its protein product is CATSDHQNYGYTF.

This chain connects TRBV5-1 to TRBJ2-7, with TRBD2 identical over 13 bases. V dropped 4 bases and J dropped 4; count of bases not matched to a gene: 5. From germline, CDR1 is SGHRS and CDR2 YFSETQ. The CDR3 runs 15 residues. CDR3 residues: CASSKGLAGVYEQYF. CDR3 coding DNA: TGCGCCAGCAGCAAAGGACTAGCGGGGGTTTACGAGCAGTACTTC.